The 9 T cell receptor beta chains in this list originate from one sample, sequenced in a study of shared clonotypes between healthy human individuals. TCRdb's copy holds only in-frame clones and misses some; the assay was immunoSEQ multiplex PCR. Found here are about 820,000 clones, 80% to 95% of them singletons; the top ten hold around 24%. Naive CD8 cells comprised CD45RO-negative, CCR7-positively selected cells, excluding terminally differentiated effector memory CD45RA+ cells. Source material: naive CD8+ T cells sorted from blood. These receptors all stem from a man aged 25 to 40 in good health.

The gene calls are TRBV27 and TRBJ1-1, with TRBD1 matching over 7 bases. The CDR3 spans 13 residues. CDR1 and CDR2 from the germline V gene are MNHEY and SMNVEV (reference sequence). V was pared by 6 bases and J by 5 bases, with 6 bases of the junction left unmatched. For the CDR3, the DNA is TGTGCCAGCAGAGACAGGGATGGGACTGAAGCTTTCTTT. It specifies CASRDRDGTEAFF.

This clone was found a few times. The chain carries TRBV27 and TRBJ1-5; D remains ambiguous. The CDR3 length is 13 residues. From germline, CDR1 is MNHEY and CDR2 SMNVEV (reference sequence). V gave up 6 bases and J gave up 4 bases, with 10 bases separating them. CDR3 loop: CASSRGRNQPQHF. The CDR3 DNA follows: TGTGCCAGCAGCCGAGGCAGGAATCAGCCCCAGCATTTT.

On this clone: This sample includes further DNA sequences coding for the same CDR3. The chain carries TRBV2 and TRBJ1-3, with D possibly matching TRBD1 (5 bases). Germline CDR1 SNHLY, CDR2 FYNNEI. The ends were cut back, 3 bases at V and 2 bases at J, with 5 bases in the middle. CDR3 length equals 13 residues. CDR3 residues: CASSEGAGNTIYF. The CDR3 bases are TGTGCCAGCAGTGAGGGGGCTGGAAACACCATATATTTT.

This clone was detected only once. The genes are TRBV7-7 and TRBJ2-1; no clear D gene. The length of the CDR3 is 14 residues. The germline V gene has CDR1 SSHAT and CDR2 FNYEAQ (reference sequence). Trimming removed 0 bases from V and 6 bases from J, with 9 bases in between. The CDR3 nucleotides read TGTGCCAGCAGCTTAGCGTTCGGACGCAATGAGCAGTTCTTC. It translates to CASSLAFGRNEQFF.

This clone has just one count. The genes are TRBV7-9 and TRBJ2-3; D unresolved. The CDR3 totals 12 residues. Germline lookup yields CDR1 SEHNR and CDR2 FQNEAQ (reference sequence). The V and J ends lost 5 bases and 4 bases respectively, with 7 bases between them. CDR3 nucleotides: TGTGCCAGCAGCCACACTCCAGATACGCAGTATTTT. It specifies CASSHTPDTQYF.

The V and J genes are TRBV7-2 and TRBJ1-2, with D possibly TRBD1 on 6 matching bases. This CDR3 has 14 amino acids. Germline-derived CDR1 and CDR2 are SGHTA and FQGNSA. Trimming cost V 5 bases and J 8 bases, with 18 bases left between them. For the CDR3, the DNA is TGTGCCAGCAGCAGAAACCTGGGGGGGCTGGGCTACACCTTC. Translated: CASSRNLGGLGYTF.

The chain carries TRBV7-9 and TRBJ2-3; 9 bases align to TRBD2. The V and J ends lost 6 bases and 0 bases, in that order; junction bases with no gene match: 16. Germline V lookup: CDR1 SEHNR, CDR2 FQNEAQ (reference sequence). There are 19 residues in the CDR3. The CDR3 here is CASRPWVASGKTSTDTQYF. Written as DNA, the CDR3 is TGTGCCAGCAGGCCATGGGTTGCTAGCGGGAAAACCAGCACAGATACGCAGTATTTT.

The rearrangement links TRBV16 to TRBJ2-1; D perhaps matches TRBD1 (5 bases). Trimming shortened V by 1 base and J by 6 bases, and 13 bases separated the two germline ends. Germline V gives CDR1 KGHSY, CDR2 FQNENV. The CDR3 runs to 15 residues. Here the CDR3 reads CASSQYLGQPNEQFF. CDR3 nucleotides: TGTGCCAGCAGCCAATATTTAGGACAACCCAATGAGCAGTTCTTC. The full variable domain, with the rest looked up from reference TRBV16 and TRBJ2-1, is GEEVAQTPKHLVRGEGQKAKLYCAPIKGHSYVFWYQQVLKNEFKFLISFQNENVFDETGMPKERFSAKCLPNSPCSLEIQATKLEDSAVYFCASSQYLGQPNEQFFGPGTRLTVL.

This clone was seen just once. V usage is TRBV6-1 and J usage is TRBJ2-1, with 8 bases fitting TRBD1. The CDR3 length is 18 residues. Germline V lookup: CDR1 MNHNS, CDR2 SASEGT. Unmatched junction bases numbered 18, after V lost 3 bases and J lost 8 bases. The CDR3: CASSDTPTQGAPRYEQFF. CDR3 coding DNA: TGTGCCAGCAGTGATACTCCCACCCAGGGGGCTCCTCGGTATGAGCAGTTCTTC.